Following are 26 T cell receptor beta chains from one sample sequenced in a study of post-analysis software for immune sequencing data. Regarding the study as a whole: Elevated frequency relative to controls characterized 4 or 5 TRBV segments in patients, TRBV5-6, TRBV5-1 and TRBV20-1 among them.

Included in the TCR beta cDNA libraries were unique molecular identifiers. TCRdb re-derived calls from the PCR reads in MiXCR, one entry per CDR3 protein. Of about 430,000 distinct CDR3 sequences in the sample, over 30% were seen once. These TCRs' antigens remain unknown. The sample taken for sequencing was blood. The receptors here all came from a girl aged 2 to 10 with multiple sclerosis.

J is TRBJ1-5 and V is TRBV20-1, with D possibly TRBD1 on 6 matching bases. Per germline, CDR1 DFQATT and CDR2 SNEGSKA (reference sequence). V lost 5 bases to trimming and J lost 1 base, with 15 bases between them. CDR3 length: 15 residues. CDR3 sequence reads: CSAPGGGGSNQPQHF. The CDR3 nucleotides are TGCAGTGCTCCCGGGGGAGGGGGGAGCAATCAGCCCCAGCATTTT.

The sample holds a few counts of this clonotype. The chain combines TRBV15 with TRBJ2-7; D gene ambiguous. V was pared by 0 bases and J by 4 bases, with 7 bases between. Looked up from germline, CDR1 is LNHNV and CDR2 is YYDKDF (reference sequence). The length of the CDR3 is 13 residues. DNA of the CDR3: TGTGCCACCAGCAGAGACACCTGGTACGAGCAGTACTTC. This sequence encodes CATSRDTWYEQYF.

The V call is TRBV4-2, the J call TRBJ2-1, with a weak D call TRBD2 (5 bases). The CDR3 spans 13 residues. V was cut by 0 bases and J by 7 bases, with 7 bases left in between. Germline V CDR1 and CDR2: LGHNA, YNFKEQ. CDR3 DNA sequence: TGTGCCAGCAGCCAAGACTCGGGGAATGAGCAGTTCTTC. This gives the protein CASSQDSGNEQFF.

CDR3 amino acids: CSVEPAGETQYF. CDR3 DNA sequence: TGCAGCGTTGAACCCGCGGGAGAGACCCAGTACTTC. The chain combines TRBV29-1 with TRBJ2-5; TRBD2 is a possible D gene (5 bases). The ends were cut back, 2 bases at V and 4 bases at J, with 8 bases in the middle. The CDR3 spans 12 residues. Germline V gene data show CDR1 as SQVTM and CDR2 as ANQGSEA.

V and J are TRBV7-9 and TRBJ2-5, with 10 bases fitting TRBD2. There are 18 residues in the CDR3. Trimming took 2 bases from V and 2 from J; bases not matched to a gene: 11. Germline CDR1 reads SEHNR; CDR2 reads FQNEAQ (reference sequence). In DNA form, the CDR3 reads TGTGCCAGCAGCTTATTGGGTCTAGCGGGGGCCACACAAGAGACCCAGTACTTC. Its translation: CASSLLGLAGATQETQYF.

The chain combines TRBV7-2 with TRBJ2-3, with 9 bases aligning to TRBD2. Per germline, CDR1 SGHTA and CDR2 FQGNSA. V was pared by 3 bases and J by 4 bases, with 5 bases of the junction left unmatched. The CDR3 has 15 amino acids. CDR3 sequence: CASSFPLAGSDTQYF. CDR3 bases: TGTGCCAGCAGCTTTCCGCTAGCGGGGTCAGATACGCAGTATTTT.

The chain carries TRBV29-1 and TRBJ1-2; no reliable D call. The CDR3 is 13 residues long. The germline CDR1 and CDR2 sequences are SQVTM and ANQGSEA. V was cut by 3 bases and J by 2 bases, with 10 bases left in between. For the CDR3, the DNA is TGCAGCGTTGAGGAAGGAGAGAACTATGGCTACACCTTC. This codes for CSVEEGENYGYTF. The full variable domain, with the rest looked up from reference TRBV29-1 and TRBJ1-2, is SAVISQKPSRDICQRGTSLTIQCQVDSQVTMMFWYRQQPGQSLTLIATANQGSEATYESGFVIDKFPISRPNLTFSTLTVSNMSPEDSSIYLCSVEEGENYGYTFGSGTRLTVV.

This clonotype was counted between two and nine times. This chain connects TRBV27 to TRBJ2-1; D might be TRBD2 (6 bases). Germline lookup yields CDR1 MNHEY and CDR2 SMNVEV (reference sequence). This CDR3 comprises 14 residues. The V and J ends lost 3 bases and 8 bases respectively, with 14 bases between them. CDR3 nucleotides: TGTGCCAGCAGTTTGGGACTGGGGGTCGATGAGCAGTTCTTC. Translation gives CASSLGLGVDEQFF.

This clonotype was seen at least ten times. In DNA, the CDR3 is TGCAGTGCTAGAGTAGTCGGACAGGGGGCCAAAAACATTCAGTACTTC. Translated: CSARVVGQGAKNIQYF. The V and J genes are TRBV20-1 and TRBJ2-4, with TRBD1 identical over 9 bases. With 1 base clipped from V and 1 base from J, the junction kept 5 bases outside the gene matches. CDR3 length equals 16 residues. Germline CDR1 and CDR2: DFQATT and SNEGSKA (reference sequence).

The chain is built from TRBV12-3 or TRBV12-4 and TRBJ1-4; D gene ambiguous. The CDR3 runs to 16 residues. With 0 bases removed from V and 8 bases from J, the gap between germline ends came to 16 bases. CDR3 amino acids: CASSLARIGPGEKLFF. CDR3 in DNA: TGTGCCAGCAGTTTAGCTCGGATCGGACCAGGAGAAAAACTGTTTTTT.

The chain combines TRBV29-1 with TRBJ2-5; 12 nucleotides match TRBD2. Per the germline V gene, CDR1 is SQVTM and CDR2 is ANQGSEA. CDR3 size: 14 residues. V trimming: 7 bases; J trimming: 2 bases; junction bases outside the gene matches: 5. The CDR3 spells CSATGLAGQETQYF. CDR3 sequence (DNA): TGCAGCGCCACCGGACTAGCGGGGCAAGAGACCCAGTACTTC.

The V call is TRBV6-5, the J call TRBJ1-5, with D maybe TRBD1 (5 bases). The V gene's germline CDR1 is MNHEY and CDR2 SVGAGI. The CDR3 length is 14 residues. Trimming removed 10 bases at V and 5 bases at J, with 18 bases between. CDR3 DNA sequence: TGTGCCACACAGGACGACAGAGGAGATCAGCCCCAGCATTTT. This encodes CATQDDRGDQPQHF.

The count of this clonotype is one. This chain joins TRBV5-1 and TRBJ2-2, with D possibly being TRBD2 (5 bases). The germline V and J ends were trimmed by 0 bases and 6 bases, with 12 bases remaining between them. The CDR3 contains 15 residues. CDR1 SGHRS and CDR2 YFSETQ come from the germline V gene. The CDR3 DNA sequence: TGCGCCAGCAGCTTGGCGGCGGGCATGTCCGGGGAGCTGTTTTTT. Translation gives CASSLAAGMSGELFF.

This clonotype was counted a few times. This chain links TRBV5-1 with TRBJ2-5; 10 bases fit TRBD2. The J call is in doubt because the DNA end fits TRBJ2-7 better. This CDR3 has 16 residues. Germline CDR1 SGHRS, CDR2 YFSETQ. CDR3 amino acids: CASSLEASGGFYEQYF. In DNA, the CDR3 is TGCGCCAGCAGCCTGGAGGCTAGCGGGGGTTTCTACGAGCAGTACTTC.

V is TRBV29-1 and J is TRBJ2-5; possibly TRBD1 for D (5 bases). V shed 4 bases and J shed 4 bases, with 13 bases lying between them. Germline assignment: CDR1 SQVTM and CDR2 ANQGSEA. The CDR3 covers 13 residues. CDR3 nucleotides: TGCAGCGTTGTTCGCAGGGTTGGAGAGACCCAGTACTTC. Its translation: CSVVRRVGETQYF. The full variable domain, completed using reference TRBV29-1 and TRBJ2-5, is SAVISQKPSRDICQRGTSLTIQCQVDSQVTMMFWYRQQPGQSLTLIATANQGSEATYESGFVIDKFPISRPNLTFSTLTVSNMSPEDSSIYLCSVVRRVGETQYFGPGTRLLVL.

The chain employs TRBV20-1 and TRBJ1-1; D is possibly TRBD1 (5 bases). From germline, CDR1 is DFQATT and CDR2 SNEGSKA (reference sequence). There are 17 residues in the CDR3. Trimming stripped 2 bases from V and 0 bases from J, with 19 bases between. The DNA for the CDR3 is TGCAGTGCTAGATTGTACGGGACGGAGATTATGAACACTGAAGCTTTCTTT. Protein: CSARLYGTEIMNTEAFF.

As for this clonotype: The junction shows a germline mismatch at one end, possibly a read error. The chain links TRBV18 to TRBJ1-2; weak D call: TRBD1 (5 bases). This CDR3 contains 15 residues. Germline CDR1 KGHSH, CDR2 LQKENI. The DNA of the CDR3 is TGTGCCAGCTCCCCACTGGGGGTAGCTAACTATGGCTACACCTTC. Protein product: CASSPLGVANYGYTF.

This clonotype has at least ten counts. The V gene is TRBV20-1, the J gene TRBJ2-1, with D maybe TRBD2 (6 bases). V was shortened by 2 bases and J by 0 bases, with 26 bases between the two germline ends. This CDR3 contains 20 residues. Germline lookup yields CDR1 DFQATT and CDR2 SNEGSKA (reference sequence). The CDR3 nucleotides are TGCAGTGCTAGAAGCCCCGGCGATCGTAGCGGCGCCTTCTCCTACAATGAGCAGTTCTTC. It is translated as CSARSPGDRSGAFSYNEQFF.

The V and J genes are TRBV20-1 and TRBJ1-1; D not resolved. This CDR3 has 13 residues. The V end was cut by 6 bases, the J end by 1 base, with 12 bases between. CDR1 and CDR2 (germline): DFQATT, SNEGSKA (reference sequence). The CDR3 spells CSAPHRSNTEAFF. In DNA form, the CDR3 reads TGCAGTGCCCCCCACAGATCGAACACTGAAGCTTTCTTT.

J is TRBJ1-1 and V is TRBV6-6, with D unresolved. From germline, CDR1 is MNHNY and CDR2 SVGAGI (reference sequence). V lost 6 bases and J lost 1, with 9 bases in between. The CDR3 is 13 residues long. CDR3 DNA sequence: TGTGCCAGCAGCGAGGTGGAGAACACTGAAGCTTTCTTT. It translates to CASSEVENTEAFF.

Concerning this clonotype itself: One end of the junction fails to match germline, which may point to a read error. The rearrangement uses TRBV6-2 or TRBV6-3 and TRBJ1-1; 11 bases fit TRBD1. The CDR3 loop spans 13 amino acids. Germline V gene lookup returns CDR1 MNHEY and CDR2 SVGEGT. DNA of the CDR3: TGTGCCTGCAGTCGGACAGGGGGCAAGGAAGCTTTCTTT. It translates to CACSRTGGKEAFF.

This clonotype was counted a few times. The gene calls are TRBV27 and TRBJ2-1, with D possibly matching TRBD2 (6 bases). From germline, CDR1 is MNHEY and CDR2 SMNVEV (reference sequence). V was shortened by 3 bases and J by 2 bases, with 14 bases between the two germline ends. The CDR3 is made up of 16 amino acids. DNA for the CDR3: TGTGCCAGCAGTTTCCTAGCGCCCGCAACCTACAATGAGCAGTTCTTC. Its translation: CASSFLAPATYNEQFF.

V gene TRBV7-9 combines with J gene TRBJ2-7, with TRBD1 matching over 7 bases. Germline V lookup: CDR1 SEHNR, CDR2 FQNEAQ (reference sequence). V gave up 0 bases and J gave up 0 bases; unmatched junction bases: 8. The CDR3 contains 17 residues. The CDR3 DNA reads TGTGCCAGCAGCTTAGCGTTAGCGACAGGGAGCTCCTACGAGCAGTACTTC. Translating it yields CASSLALATGSSYEQYF.

The V call is TRBV5-6, the J call TRBJ2-6; possibly TRBD1 for D (6 bases). The CDR3 contains 18 residues. CDR1 is SGHDT, CDR2 YYEEEE, per germline. Between the trimmed V and J ends, which lost 3 bases and 0 bases, there was a span of 16 bases. Here the CDR3 reads CASSWLAGVFSGANVLTF. The CDR3, as DNA: TGTGCCAGCAGCTGGCTTGCAGGGGTCTTCTCTGGGGCCAACGTCCTGACTTTC.

This clonotype was counted only a few times. V and J are TRBV5-1 and TRBJ1-5; no reliable D call. CDR3 length equals 14 residues. The germline V gene encodes CDR1 SGHRS and CDR2 YFSETQ. V was clipped by 3 bases and J by 2 bases, with 9 bases between them. Here the CDR3 DNA reads TGCGCCAGCAGCTCCCAGTGGCGCAATCAGCCCCAGCATTTT. This gives the protein CASSSQWRNQPQHF.

The V gene is TRBV5-1, the J gene TRBJ1-1; 11 bases align to TRBD1. Germline V lookup: CDR1 SGHRS, CDR2 YFSETQ. The CDR3 is 17 residues long. The trim removed 2 bases at V and 2 bases at J, leaving 8 bases unmatched. This chain's CDR3 is CASSLLPGQGVNTEAFF. The CDR3 DNA follows: TGCGCCAGCAGCTTATTACCGGGACAGGGGGTTAACACTGAAGCTTTCTTT.